What follows are 8 T cell receptor beta chains derived from one specimen sequenced in a study of tumor-infiltrating lymphocytes in localized non-small cell lung cancer. Profiled with immunoSEQ multiplex PCR; TCRdb holds only in-frame clones, not every one. The repertoire has approximately 7,400 clones, 70% to 80% of them found once; the top ten carry about 5%. The material sequenced was uninvolved lung tissue not adjacent to the tumor. These receptor sequences come from a human donor with non-small cell lung cancer.

This clone is large in the sample. The chain joins TRBV27 to TRBJ1-1; D uncertain. Germline CDR1 MNHEY, CDR2 SMNVEV (reference sequence). The CDR3 length is 14 residues. Trimming took 0 bases from V and 3 from J, leaving 8 bases between them. CDR3 residues: CASSLSLGDTEAFF. In DNA form, the CDR3 reads TGTGCCAGCAGTTTATCGCTCGGGGACACTGAAGCTTTCTTT.

This chain joins TRBV25-1 and TRBJ2-4; 9 nucleotides match TRBD2. Per germline, CDR1 MGHDK and CDR2 SYGVNS. With 4 bases clipped from V and 9 bases from J, the junction kept 7 bases outside the gene matches. The CDR3 has 14 amino acids. The CDR3 here is CASSGSSGDPIQYF. The CDR3 DNA is TGTGCCAGCAGTGGGTCTAGCGGGGATCCCATTCAGTACTTC.

The rearrangement links TRBV11-2 to TRBJ2-1; the match to TRBD2 covers 8 bases. The V and J ends lost 1 base and 3 bases, in that order; junction bases with no gene match: 5. CDR1 SGHAT and CDR2 FQNNGV come from the germline V gene. The CDR3 consists of 16 residues. The CDR3: CASSLGGGRIYNEQFF. The CDR3 bases are TGTGCCAGCAGCTTAGGCGGGGGGCGCATCTACAATGAGCAGTTCTTC.

This chain connects TRBV5-1 to TRBJ2-1, with D possibly matching TRBD2 (6 bases). Trimming cost V 6 bases and J 7 bases, with 20 bases left between them. CDR3 size: 15 residues. Germline lookup yields CDR1 SGHRS and CDR2 YFSETQ. The DNA of the CDR3 is TGCGCCAGCAACACGGTGACCGGAGGGGCAAATGAGCAGTTCTTC. It translates to CASNTVTGGANEQFF.

This rearrangement joins TRBV30 to TRBJ2-5; D is unclear. The CDR3 length is 13 residues. V lost 0 bases, J lost 4 bases, and 9 bases lay in between. Germline V CDR1 and CDR2: GTSNPN, SVGIG (reference sequence). The CDR3 sequence is CAWSVRVRETQYF. The DNA of the CDR3 is TGTGCCTGGAGTGTACGGGTAAGAGAGACCCAGTACTTC.

V is TRBV6-5 and J is TRBJ1-3; D remains ambiguous. The germline CDR1 and CDR2 sequences are MNHEY and SVGAGI. The V end lost 4 bases, the J end lost 0 bases, and 13 bases lay between the germline ends. The CDR3 has 16 amino acids. The CDR3 nucleotides read TGTGCCAGCAGTTCGGACGTACGAAGCTCTGGAAACACCATATATTTT. It is translated as CASSSDVRSSGNTIYF.

This clone was seen more than once but under ten times. The rearrangement joins TRBV29-1 to TRBJ1-5, with D possibly TRBD1 on 6 matching bases. The CDR3 runs to 14 residues. V lost 4 bases and J 0 bases, leaving 10 bases between the germline ends. Germline lookup yields CDR1 SQVTM and CDR2 ANQGSEA. The CDR3 bases are TGCAGCGTTGCGGAACAGGGTAGCAATCAGCCCCAGCATTTT. This gives the protein CSVAEQGSNQPQHF.

V and J are TRBV6-5 and TRBJ1-2; TRBD1 matches at 10 bases. V lost 4 bases, J lost 6 bases, and 5 bases stayed unmatched. There are 14 residues in the CDR3. Germline assignment: CDR1 MNHEY and CDR2 SVGAGI. The CDR3 DNA sequence: TGTGCCAGCAGTTTGACAGGGGGCGCCGATGGCTACACCTTC. It specifies CASSLTGGADGYTF.